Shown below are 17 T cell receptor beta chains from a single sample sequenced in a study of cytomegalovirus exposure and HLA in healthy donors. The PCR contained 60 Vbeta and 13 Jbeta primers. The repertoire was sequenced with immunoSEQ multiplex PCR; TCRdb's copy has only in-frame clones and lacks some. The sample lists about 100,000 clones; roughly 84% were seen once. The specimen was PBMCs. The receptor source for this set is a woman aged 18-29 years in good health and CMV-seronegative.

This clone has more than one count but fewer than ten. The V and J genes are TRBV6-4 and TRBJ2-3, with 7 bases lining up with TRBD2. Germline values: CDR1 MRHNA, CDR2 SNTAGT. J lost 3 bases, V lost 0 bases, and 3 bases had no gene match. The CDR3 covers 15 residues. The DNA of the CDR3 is TGTGCCAGCAGTGACTCGCTCGGGGGGACAGATACGCAGTATTTT. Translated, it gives CASSDSLGGTDTQYF.

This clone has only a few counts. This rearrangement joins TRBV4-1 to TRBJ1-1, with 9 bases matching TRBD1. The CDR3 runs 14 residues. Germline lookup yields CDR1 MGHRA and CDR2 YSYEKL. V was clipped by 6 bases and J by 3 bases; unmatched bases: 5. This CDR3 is CASRGTGWDTEAFF. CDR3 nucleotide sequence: TGCGCCAGCAGAGGGACAGGGTGGGACACTGAAGCTTTCTTT.

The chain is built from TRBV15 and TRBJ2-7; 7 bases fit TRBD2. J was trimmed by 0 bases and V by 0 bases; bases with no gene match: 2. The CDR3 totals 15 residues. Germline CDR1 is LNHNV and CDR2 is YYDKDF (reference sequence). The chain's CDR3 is CATSRDASGSYEQYF. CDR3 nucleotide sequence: TGTGCCACCAGCAGAGATGCTAGCGGCTCCTACGAGCAGTACTTC.

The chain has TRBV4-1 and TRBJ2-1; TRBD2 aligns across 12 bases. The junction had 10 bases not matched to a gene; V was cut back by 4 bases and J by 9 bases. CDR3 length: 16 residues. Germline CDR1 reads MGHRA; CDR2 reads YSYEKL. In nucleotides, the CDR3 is TGCGCCAGCAGCCCCACCGAGACTAGCGGGAGAACTGAGCAGTTCTTC. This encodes CASSPTETSGRTEQFF.

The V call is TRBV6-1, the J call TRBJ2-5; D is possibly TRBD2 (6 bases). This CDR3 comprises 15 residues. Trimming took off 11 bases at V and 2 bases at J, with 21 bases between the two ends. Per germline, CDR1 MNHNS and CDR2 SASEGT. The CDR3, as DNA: TGTGCCTCCACCCGCCGTGGAGGGCTGCAAGAGACCCAGTACTTC. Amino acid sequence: CASTRRGGLQETQYF.

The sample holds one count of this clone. The CDR3, as DNA: TGTGCCAGCAGCCCCACCTGGGCTAGCGGAGAGACCCAGTACTTC. It encodes CASSPTWASGETQYF. The chain combines TRBV28 with TRBJ2-5; 7 bases are shared with TRBD2. The CDR3 is made up of 15 amino acids. Germline V lookup: CDR1 MDHEN, CDR2 SYDVKM. The J segment lost 4 bases and the V segment lost 6 bases, leaving 11 bases of the junction unmatched.

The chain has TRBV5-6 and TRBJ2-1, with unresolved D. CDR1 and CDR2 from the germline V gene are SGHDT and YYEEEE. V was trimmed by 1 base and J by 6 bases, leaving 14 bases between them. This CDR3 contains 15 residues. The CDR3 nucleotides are TGTGCCAGCAGCTTGTTCCAGTTAAGATTCAATGAGCAGTTCTTC. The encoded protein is CASSLFQLRFNEQFF.

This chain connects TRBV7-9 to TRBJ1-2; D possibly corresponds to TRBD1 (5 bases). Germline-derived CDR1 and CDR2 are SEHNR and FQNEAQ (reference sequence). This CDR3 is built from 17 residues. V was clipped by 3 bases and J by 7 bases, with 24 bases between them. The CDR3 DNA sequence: TGTGCCAGCAGCTTGAGGCTAAGGAACACCCAGGGTGGTGGCTACACCTTC. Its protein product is CASSLRLRNTQGGGYTF.

The CDR3, as DNA: TGTGCCAGCAGTACCCGAGGGACAGATAGCAATCAGCCCCAGCATTTT. It codes for CASSTRGTDSNQPQHF. This chain uses TRBV6-6 with TRBJ1-5, with 7 bases lining up with TRBD1. V trimming: 5 bases; J trimming: 0 bases; junction bases outside the gene matches: 7. The V gene's germline CDR1 is MNHNY and CDR2 SVGAGI (reference sequence). The CDR3 is 16 residues long.

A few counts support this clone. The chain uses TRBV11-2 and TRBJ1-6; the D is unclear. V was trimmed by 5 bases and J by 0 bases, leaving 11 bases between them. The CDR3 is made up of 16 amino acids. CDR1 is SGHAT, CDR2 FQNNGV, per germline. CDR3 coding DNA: TGTGCCAGCAGCCCCACCATGGCCTCCTATAATTCACCCCTCCACTTT. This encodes CASSPTMASYNSPLHF.

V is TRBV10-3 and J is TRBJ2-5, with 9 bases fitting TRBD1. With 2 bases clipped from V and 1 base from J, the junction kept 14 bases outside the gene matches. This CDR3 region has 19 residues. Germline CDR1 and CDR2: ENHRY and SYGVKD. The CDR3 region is CAISETNLTQTGGQETQYF. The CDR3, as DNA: TGTGCCATCAGTGAGACAAACTTGACCCAGACAGGGGGCCAAGAGACCCAGTACTTC.

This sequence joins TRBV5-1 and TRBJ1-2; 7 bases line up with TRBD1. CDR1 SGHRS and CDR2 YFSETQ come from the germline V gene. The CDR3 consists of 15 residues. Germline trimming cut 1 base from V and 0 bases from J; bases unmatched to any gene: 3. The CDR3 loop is CASSLLQGANYGYTF. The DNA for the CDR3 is TGCGCCAGCAGCTTGCTTCAGGGGGCTAACTATGGCTACACCTTC.

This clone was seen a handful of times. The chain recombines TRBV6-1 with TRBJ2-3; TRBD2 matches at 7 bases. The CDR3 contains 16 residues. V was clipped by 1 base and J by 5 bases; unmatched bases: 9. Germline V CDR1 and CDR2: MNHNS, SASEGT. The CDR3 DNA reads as TGTGCCAGCAGTGAAGTGGCACGACTAGCAAAAGATACGCAGTATTTT. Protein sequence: CASSEVARLAKDTQYF.

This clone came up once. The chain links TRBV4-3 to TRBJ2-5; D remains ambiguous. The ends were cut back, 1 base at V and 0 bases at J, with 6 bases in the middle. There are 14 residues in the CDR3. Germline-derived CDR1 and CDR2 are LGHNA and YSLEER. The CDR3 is CASSQGPNQETQYF. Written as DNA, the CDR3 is TGCGCCAGCAGCCAAGGTCCAAACCAAGAGACCCAGTACTTC.

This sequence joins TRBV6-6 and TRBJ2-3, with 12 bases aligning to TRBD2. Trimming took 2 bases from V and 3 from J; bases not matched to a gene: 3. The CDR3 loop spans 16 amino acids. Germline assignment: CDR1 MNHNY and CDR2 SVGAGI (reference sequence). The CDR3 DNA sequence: TGTGCCAGCAGTTACGGACTAGCGGGGAGGACAGATACGCAGTATTTT. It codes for CASSYGLAGRTDTQYF.

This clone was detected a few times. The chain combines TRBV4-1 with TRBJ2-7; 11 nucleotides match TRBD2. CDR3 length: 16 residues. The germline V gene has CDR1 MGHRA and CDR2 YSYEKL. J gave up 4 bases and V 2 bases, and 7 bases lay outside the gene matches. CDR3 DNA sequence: TGCGCCAGCAGCCAACTACTTAGCGGGGGGGCTTACGAGCAGTACTTC. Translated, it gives CASSQLLSGGAYEQYF.

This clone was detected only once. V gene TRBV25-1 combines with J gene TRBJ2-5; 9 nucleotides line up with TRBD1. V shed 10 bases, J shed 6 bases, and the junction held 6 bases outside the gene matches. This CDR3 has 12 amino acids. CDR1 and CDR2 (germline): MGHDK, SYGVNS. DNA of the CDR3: TGTGCCACCATAGGACAGGGGAAGACCCAGTACTTC. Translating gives CATIGQGKTQYF. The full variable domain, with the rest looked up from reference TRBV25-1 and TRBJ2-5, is EADIYQTPRYLVIGTGKKITLECSQTMGHDKMYWYQQDPGMELHLIHYSYGVNSTEKGDLSSESTVSRIRTEHFPLTLESARPSHTSQYLCATIGQGKTQYFGPGTRLLVL.